A selection of T cell receptor beta chains follows, all from one sample in a study of blood T cell repertoires in COVID-19. This table comes from immunoSEQ multiplex PCR, and its TCRdb copy is limited to in-frame clones, with some not included. The table records roughly 42,000 clones, 85% to 90% of them present only once. The sample taken for sequencing was peripheral blood. Receptors originate from a man aged 45-65 years with active COVID-19. Each CDR3 is given with its conserved first and last residue. A D gene is named only where the DNA matches it firmly. Size is omitted from some rows. Given values are once, few, many or a class for expanded clones.

cdr3_nt cdr3_aa clone_size j_call d_call v_call
TGTGCCAGCAGCTTAGTGGTAGCGGACCAAGAGACCCAGTACTTC CASSLVVADQETQYF - TRBJ2-5 - TRBV7-9
TGTGCCAGCAGAAGGACAGAGCTTAGCTCCTACGAGCAGTACTTC CASRRTELSSYEQYF - TRBJ2-7 - TRBV2
TGTGCCACCAGTGACCAAGACAGGGGTCAGGGAGAGACCCAGTACTTC CATSDQDRGQGETQYF - TRBJ2-5 TRBD1 TRBV24-1
TGTGCCAGCAGTGAATTGAGGAGTTCTAACTATGGCTACACCTTC CASSELRSSNYGYTF - TRBJ1-2 - TRBV2
TGCGCCAGCAGCCAAGATTGGGGGGGACAAATCGGGGAGCTGTTTTTT CASSQDWGGQIGELFF - TRBJ2-2 - TRBV4-3
TGTGCCATCAGGGAGGAGACAGGGAACACCGGGGAGCTGTTTTTT CAIREETGNTGELFF - TRBJ2-2 - TRBV10-3
TGTGCCAGCAGCTCACCCCAGGGGCCTCCCGGCGAGCAGTACTTC CASSSPQGPPGEQYF - TRBJ2-7 - TRBV9
TGTGCCAGCAGGGGGACTTTCCTTACCTCTGGGGCCAACGTCCTGACTTTC CASRGTFLTSGANVLTF - TRBJ2-6 - TRBV7-9
TGTGCCAGCAGCTTGTGGTCACTAGCTAAGGAGACCCAGTACTTC CASSLWSLAKETQYF - TRBJ2-5 - TRBV5-6
TGTGCCAGCAGCTCGACAGGGGACATCGGGGAGCTGTTTTTT CASSSTGDIGELFF - TRBJ2-2 TRBD1 TRBV7-9
TGTGCCAGCAGTGAATCCGCGGTCAATGAGCAGTTCTTC CASSESAVNEQFF - TRBJ2-1 - TRBV25-1
TGCGCCAGCAGCACCAGGGTTGGTGGCTCCTACAATGAGCAGTTCTTC CASSTRVGGSYNEQFF - TRBJ2-1 - TRBV5-1
TGTGCCAGTGGGACAGGGGAGCCCACAGATACGCAGTATTTT CASGTGEPTDTQYF - TRBJ2-3 TRBD1 TRBV2
TGTGCCAGCAGCTTAGCAGGGACAGGGCGGGGTGAAAAACTGTTTTTT CASSLAGTGRGEKLFF - TRBJ1-4 TRBD1 TRBV7-8
TGTGCCAGCACACCCAAGGGGGGGGGCCGGGATACGCAGTATTTT CASTPKGGGRDTQYF few TRBJ2-3 - TRBV7-9
TGTGCCACCAGCAGTGGCAGGGGCTACGAGCAGTACTTC CATSSGRGYEQYF - TRBJ2-7 - TRBV15
TGTGCCAGCAGCTTGACTGGACAGGGGAACACTGAAGCTTTCTTT CASSLTGQGNTEAFF - TRBJ1-1 TRBD1 TRBV7-9
TGTGCCACCAGCACTTGGACTAGCACAGATACGCAGTATTTT CATSTWTSTDTQYF - TRBJ2-3 - TRBV15
TGTGCCAGCAGCTTCTACGGGGGGGCCTACAATGAGCAGTTCTTC CASSFYGGAYNEQFF - TRBJ2-1 TRBD2 TRBV5-5
TGCGCCAGCAGTGAGTCGCGTGCAGGCCAGGGCTACACCTTC CASSESRAGQGYTF few TRBJ1-2 - TRBV10-2
TGTGCCAGCAGTCGGACGCAGGGAGGCAACACTGAAGCTTTCTTT CASSRTQGGNTEAFF - TRBJ1-1 - TRBV7-2
TGTGCCAGCAGCTTGGCCAGGGCCTACGAGCAGTACTTC CASSLARAYEQYF - TRBJ2-7 - TRBV5-5
TGTGCCAGCAGTGAAGGGGGACAGGGAGGGGATACGCAGTATTTT CASSEGGQGGDTQYF - TRBJ2-3 TRBD1 TRBV6-1
TGTGCCACCCTAAGCGGGACACAACTACGCAGAACCTACGAGCAGTACTTC CATLSGTQLRRTYEQYF - TRBJ2-7 - TRBV24-1
TGTGCCAGCAGCTTAGTCTTTCGGACTTCCTACAATGAGCAGTTCTTC CASSLVFRTSYNEQFF once TRBJ2-1 - TRBV7-9
TGTGCCAGCAGCTTAAGTTTGGGGGCGACTGAAGCTTTCTTT CASSLSLGATEAFF - TRBJ1-1 - TRBV7-3
TGTGCCAGCAGCCAACCACAGGGCAATGAGCAGTTCTTC CASSQPQGNEQFF - TRBJ2-1 - TRBV5-4
TGTGCCAGCTCACCCGGGGTGGGTGGCGTCGCTGAAGCTTTCTTT CASSPGVGGVAEAFF - TRBJ1-1 - TRBV18
TGTGCCAGCAGCACCTCGACGGGGAACGCTGAAGCTTTCTTT CASSTSTGNAEAFF - TRBJ1-1 - TRBV7-3
TGTGCCAGCAGCTTAATCAGGGGGCTGTCTGGGGCCAACGTCCTGACTTTC CASSLIRGLSGANVLTF - TRBJ2-6 TRBD1 TRBV7-9
TGTGCCAGCAGGCAACGACAGGGGCAGGGGTTTTCACCCCTCCACTTT CASRQRQGQGFSPLHF - TRBJ1-6 TRBD1 TRBV11-3
TGTGCCAGCAGTGAACCCGGGGGGTTGTATTCACCCCTCCACTTT CASSEPGGLYSPLHF once TRBJ1-6 - TRBV2
TGTGCCAGCAGCCAATGGGGCACCAATCAGCCCCAGCATTTT CASSQWGTNQPQHF - TRBJ1-5 - TRBV3-1/TRBV3-2
TGCAGCGTTGAAGAGGGACAGGGGACCTTCCCTGGGGCCAACGTCCTGACTTTC CSVEEGQGTFPGANVLTF - TRBJ2-6 TRBD1 TRBV29-1
TGTGCCTGGAATTCGGGAGCCAAAAACATTCAGTACTTC CAWNSGAKNIQYF - TRBJ2-4 - TRBV30
TGTGCCAGCAGCATAGGGACCGGGGGGGGCCAAGAGACCCAGTACTTC CASSIGTGGGQETQYF - TRBJ2-5 TRBD2 TRBV7-2
TGCAGCACGGACAGGGGAGAGACCCAGTACTTC CSTDRGETQYF - TRBJ2-5 TRBD1 TRBV29-1
TGTGCCAGCAGTGAATTCTCAGGGGTGAGCAGACCCCAGCATTTT CASSEFSGVSRPQHF few TRBJ1-5 - TRBV6-1
TGTGCCAGCAGTGTTGAGGGGGCAGTCGGGTCTGATGGCTACACCTTC CASSVEGAVGSDGYTF - TRBJ1-2 TRBD1 TRBV2
TGTGCCAGTAGTATCTGGGAGAGCTCCTACAATGAGCAGTTCTTC CASSIWESSYNEQFF - TRBJ2-1 - TRBV19
TGTGCCAGCAGCTTCGCGGTAGGGGGTACCTGGGGCGGCTACACCTTC CASSFAVGGTWGGYTF - TRBJ1-2 - TRBV5-4
TGTGCCAGCAGCTTGGGGGTAGGGGGCCTTGAAGCTTTCTTT CASSLGVGGLEAFF - TRBJ1-1 TRBD1 TRBV5-4
TGTGCCAGTAGACTTCCGGGACAATCCTATGGCTACACCTTC CASRLPGQSYGYTF once TRBJ1-2 - TRBV19
TGTGCCAGCAGCTTATACAGGGGCACTGAAGCTTTCTTT CASSLYRGTEAFF - TRBJ1-1 TRBD1 TRBV7-3
TGTGCCAGCAGGAAGGGACAGCCCCTCTATGGCTACACCTTC CASRKGQPLYGYTF - TRBJ1-2 TRBD1 TRBV2